What follows are 6 T cell receptor beta chains derived from one specimen sequenced in a study of regulatory T cells in long-lasting Graves disease. Noted time point: newly diagnosed GD, antithyroid drugs for less than 3 months. From RNA extracted from PBMCs, the TCR library was made. Through Arm-PCR of CDR3 regions and iRepertoire HTBI primers, TCR beta libraries were built. TCRdb re-called the multiplex PCR reads with MiXCR, one entry per CDR3 protein. The table records about 400,000 distinct CDR3 sequences, 15% of them present only once. The same data also went into a second study, on T cells in Graves' hyperthyroidism and ophthalmopathy.

The material sequenced was peripheral blood mononuclear cells (PBMCs), taken at new diagnosis, from a patient treated with antithyroid drugs. Receptors originate from a woman aged 40 to 55 with Graves disease.

This clonotype was seen a few times. The chain combines TRBV19 with TRBJ2-7; D is perhaps TRBD1 (5 bases). From germline, CDR1 is LNHDA and CDR2 SQIVND (reference sequence). The V and J ends lost 2 bases and 2 bases respectively, with 13 bases between them. The CDR3 is made up of 15 amino acids. The CDR3 protein is CASSITGKGTYEQYF. The CDR3 DNA reads TGTGCCAGTAGTATAACAGGAAAAGGCACCTACGAGCAGTACTTC. Full variable domain (remainder filled in from reference TRBV19 and TRBJ2-7): DGGITQSPKYLFRKEGQNVTLSCEQNLNHDAMYWYRQDPGQGLRLIYYSQIVNDFQKGDIAEGYSVSREKKESFPLTVTSAQKNPTAFYLCASSITGKGTYEQYFGPGTRLTVT.

This CDR3 reads CASSHRTGAYEQYF. The CDR3 region has the DNA TGTGCCAGCAGTCACCGGACAGGGGCCTACGAGCAGTACTTC. The rearrangement uses TRBV6-1 and TRBJ2-7, with 9 bases that match TRBD1. Germline V gene data show CDR1 as MNHNS and CDR2 as SASEGT. V gave up 5 bases and J gave up 2 bases; unmatched junction bases: 4. CDR3 length: 14 residues.

The chain is built from TRBV10-2 and TRBJ1-1, with a possible D match to TRBD1 (6 bases). The CDR3 loop spans 13 amino acids. CDR1 is WSHSY and CDR2 is SAAADI in the germline V gene. V gave up 10 bases and J gave up 0 bases, with 12 bases separating them. CDR3 sequence reads: CAISRGMNTEAFF. CDR3 bases: TGCGCCATCTCCAGGGGCATGAACACTGAAGCTTTCTTT.

This chain links TRBV30 with TRBJ2-4; TRBD1 or TRBD2 may be the D gene (5 bases each). The V end lost 5 bases, the J end lost 7 bases, and 12 bases lay between the germline ends. Looked up from germline, CDR1 is GTSNPN and CDR2 is SVGIG (reference sequence). The CDR3 has 12 amino acids. CDR3 in amino acids: CAWGGTLNIQYF. In nucleotides, the CDR3 is TGTGCCTGGGGGGGTACATTGAACATTCAGTACTTC.

This clonotype was observed a few times. The chain has TRBV5-5 and TRBJ2-7, with D uncertain. Germline values: CDR1 SGHKS, CDR2 YYEKEE (reference sequence). The CDR3 contains 16 residues. V lost 0 bases to trimming and J lost 2 bases, with 15 bases between them. The CDR3 DNA reads TGTGCCAGCAGCTTGGAAGGCCTGGGTACGACCTACGAGCAGTACTTC. This codes for CASSLEGLGTTYEQYF.

The V and J genes are TRBV28 and TRBJ2-1, with TRBD2 matching over 9 bases. Germline V gives CDR1 MDHEN, CDR2 SYDVKM. V lost 5 bases to trimming and J lost 6 bases; unmatched junction nucleotides: 5. The CDR3 totals 14 residues. The CDR3 DNA is TGTGCCAGCAGTCCTAGCGGGATAGTCAATGAGCAGTTCTTC. Translated: CASSPSGIVNEQFF.